The clone carrying this T cell receptor beta chain was seen a handful of times. Its antigen is as yet unknown. MiXCR, run by TCRdb on the reads, gives a single entry per CDR3 protein. The table lists some 500,000 distinct CDR3 sequences, almost 40% of them singletons, with around 48% in the top ten. Trimming removed 7 bases from V and 6 bases from J, with 12 bases in between. CDR1 is LNHDA, CDR2 SQIVND, per germline (reference sequence). The CDR3 runs 13 residues. This sample stems from a study of T cell repertoires in cytomegalovirus infection. The rearrangement joins TRBV19 to TRBJ2-2; perhaps TRBD2 as D (6 bases). This clonotype was obtained from a human donor in good health (CMV status not recorded). Some clones in this sample may be carry-over from other donors' samples. The source material was cultured PBMCs, sampled from culture after CMV antigen stimulation. The CDR3 sequence: CASIRLGAGELFF. In nucleotides, the CDR3 is TGTGCCAGTATCAGACTAGGAGCCGGGGAGCTGTTTTTT.